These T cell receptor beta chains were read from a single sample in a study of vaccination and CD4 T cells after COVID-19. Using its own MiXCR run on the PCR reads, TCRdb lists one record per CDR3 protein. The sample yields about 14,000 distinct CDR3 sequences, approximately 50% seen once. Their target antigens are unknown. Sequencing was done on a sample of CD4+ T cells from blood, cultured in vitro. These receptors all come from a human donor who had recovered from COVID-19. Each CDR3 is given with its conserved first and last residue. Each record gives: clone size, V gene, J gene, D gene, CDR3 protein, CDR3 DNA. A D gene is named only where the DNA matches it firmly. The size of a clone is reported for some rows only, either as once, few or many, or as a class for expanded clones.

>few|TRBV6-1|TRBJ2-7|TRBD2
CASHTNGGGPYEQYF
TGTGCCAGTCATACGAACGGGGGAGGGCCGTACGAGCAGTACTTC
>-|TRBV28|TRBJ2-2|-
CASSPRQVLNTGELFF
TGTGCCAGCAGTCCTAGACAGGTCCTGAACACCGGGGAGCTGTTTTTT
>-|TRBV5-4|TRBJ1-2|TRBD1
CASSLSQGAFGYTF
TGTGCCAGCAGCTTGAGCCAGGGGGCTTTTGGCTACACCTTC
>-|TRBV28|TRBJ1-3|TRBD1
CASKTGPSGNTIYF
TGTGCCAGCAAGACAGGGCCCTCTGGAAACACCATATATTTT
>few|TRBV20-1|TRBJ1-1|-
CSATSTGSEAFF
TGCAGTGCGACTTCTACAGGGTCTGAAGCTTTCTTT
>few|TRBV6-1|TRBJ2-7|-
CASRAQGYEQYF
TGTGCCAGCAGAGCACAGGGATACGAGCAGTACTTC
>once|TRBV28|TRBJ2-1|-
CASPPGDFLYNEQFF
TGTGCCAGCCCCCCAGGGGACTTCCTCTACAATGAGCAGTTCTTC
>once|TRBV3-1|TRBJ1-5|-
CASSPGRGMSNQPQHF
TGTGCCAGCAGCCCGGGGCGGGGGATGAGCAATCAGCCCCAGCATTTT
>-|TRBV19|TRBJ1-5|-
CASTGPGQGVQPQHF
TGTGCCAGTACTGGACCGGGACAAGGTGTTCAGCCCCAGCATTTT
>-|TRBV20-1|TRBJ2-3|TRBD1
CSARTGVSDTQYF
TGCAGTGCCAGGACAGGGGTTTCAGATACGCAGTATTTT
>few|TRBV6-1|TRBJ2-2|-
CASSVRGANTGELFF
TGTGCCAGCAGTGTGAGGGGTGCGAACACCGGGGAGCTGTTTTTT
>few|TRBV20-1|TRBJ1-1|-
CSARSGRGTEAFF
TGCAGTGCTAGAAGCGGGCGGGGCACTGAAGCTTTCTTT
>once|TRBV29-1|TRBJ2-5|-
CSVFSGETQYF
TGCAGCGTCTTTAGCGGCGAGACCCAGTACTTC
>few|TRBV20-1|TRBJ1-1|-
CSANGVTSEAFF
TGCAGTGCTAACGGGGTTACGAGTGAAGCTTTCTTT
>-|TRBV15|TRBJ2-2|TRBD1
CATSSSTQGANTGELFF
TGTGCCACCAGCAGCTCGACCCAGGGGGCGAACACCGGGGAGCTGTTTTTT
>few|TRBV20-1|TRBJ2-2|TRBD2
CSARVFTPSGSSGELFF
TGCAGTGCTAGAGTTTTCACCCCTAGCGGGAGTTCTGGGGAGCTGTTTTTT
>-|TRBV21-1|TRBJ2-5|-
CASSKLRRDGETQYF
TGTGCCAGCAGCAAATTGAGGCGAGACGGAGAGACGCAGTACTTC
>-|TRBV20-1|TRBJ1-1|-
CSVRRLQVTEAFF
TGCAGTGTAAGACGGCTGCAAGTCACTGAAGCTTTCTTT
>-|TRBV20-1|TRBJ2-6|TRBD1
CSASLRDRTTSGANVLTF
TGCAGTGCTAGCCTTAGGGACAGGACCACCTCTGGGGCCAACGTCCTGACTTTC
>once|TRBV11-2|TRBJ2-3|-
CASSFLGHLTDTQYF
TGTGCCAGCAGCTTCTTGGGACACCTCACAGATACGCAGTATTTT
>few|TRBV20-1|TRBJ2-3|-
CSARKGGRTTDTQYF
TGCAGTGCTAGAAAAGGGGGTCGGACCACAGATACGCAGTATTTT
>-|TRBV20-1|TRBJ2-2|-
CSARDNRNYNTGELFF
TGCAGTGCTAGAGATAACCGCAATTACAACACCGGGGAGCTGTTTTTT
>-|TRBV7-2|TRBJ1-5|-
CASSFWDGQPQHF
TGTGCCAGCAGCTTTTGGGACGGGCAGCCCCAGCATTTT
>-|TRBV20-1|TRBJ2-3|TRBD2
CSARTSGIDTQYF
TGCAGTGCTAGGACTAGCGGGATTGATACGCAGTATTTT
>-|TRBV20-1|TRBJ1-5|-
CSARPSNQPQHF
TGCAGTGCTAGGCCTAGCAATCAGCCCCAGCATTTT
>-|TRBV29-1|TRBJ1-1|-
CSVERASNTEAFF
TGCAGCGTTGAACGGGCCTCGAACACTGAAGCTTTCTTT
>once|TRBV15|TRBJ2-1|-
CATSRRTGWNEQFF
TGTGCCACCAGCCGGAGGACGGGTTGGAATGAGCAGTTCTTC
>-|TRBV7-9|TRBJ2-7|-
CASTPGPYEQYF
TGTGCCAGCACCCCGGGACCCTACGAGCAGTACTTC
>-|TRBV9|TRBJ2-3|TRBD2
CASSVGLAGLTDTQYF
TGTGCCAGCAGCGTGGGACTAGCGGGACTCACAGATACGCAGTATTTT
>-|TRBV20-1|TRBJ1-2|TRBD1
CSARRQGAIPYGYTF
TGCAGTGCTCGCCGACAGGGGGCGATTCCTTATGGCTACACCTTC
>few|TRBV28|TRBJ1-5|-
CASSPSGVQPQHF
TGTGCCAGCAGCCCCTCAGGGGTTCAGCCCCAGCATTTT
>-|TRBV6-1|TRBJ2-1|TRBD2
CASSGWTSGRGEQFF
TGTGCCAGCAGTGGTTGGACTAGCGGGAGGGGTGAGCAGTTCTTC
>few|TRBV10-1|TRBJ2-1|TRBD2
CASSLEASGNNEQFF
TGCGCCAGCAGCCTCGAGGCTAGCGGGAACAATGAGCAGTTCTTC
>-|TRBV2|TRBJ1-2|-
CASSPEDYGYTF
TGTGCCAGCAGTCCGGAGGACTATGGCTACACCTTC
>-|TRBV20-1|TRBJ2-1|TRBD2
CSASLAGGNNEQFF
TGCAGTGCTTCTTTAGCGGGAGGAAACAATGAGCAGTTCTTC
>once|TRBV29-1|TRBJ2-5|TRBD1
CSVVRTGSQETQYF
TGCAGCGTCGTCAGGACAGGCTCCCAAGAGACCCAGTACTTC
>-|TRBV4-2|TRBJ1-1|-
CASSQDRHRDGAEAFF
TGTGCCAGCAGCCAAGATCGTCACCGTGACGGTGCTGAAGCTTTCTTT
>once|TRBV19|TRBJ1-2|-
CASSRSISGYTF
TGTGCCAGTAGTCGCTCCATAAGTGGCTACACCTTC
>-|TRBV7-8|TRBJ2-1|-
CASSLAHEQFF
TGTGCCAGCAGCTTAGCGCATGAGCAGTTCTTC
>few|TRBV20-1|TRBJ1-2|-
CSARSRIGGYTF
TGCAGTGCTAGATCCCGGATTGGGGGCTACACCTTC
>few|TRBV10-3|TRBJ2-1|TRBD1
CACRGLGNEQFF
TGTGCCTGCAGGGGGCTCGGGAATGAGCAGTTCTTC
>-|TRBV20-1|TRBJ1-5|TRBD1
CSAGDRGYDQPQHF
TGCAGTGCTGGAGACAGGGGGTACGATCAGCCCCAGCATTTT
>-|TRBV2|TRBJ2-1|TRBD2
CASRRGLNNEQFF
TGTGCCAGCAGGAGGGGACTAAACAATGAGCAGTTCTTC
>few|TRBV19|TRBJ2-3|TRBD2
CASSPLAGAADTQYF
TGTGCCAGTAGCCCCCTAGCGGGAGCGGCAGATACGCAGTATTTT
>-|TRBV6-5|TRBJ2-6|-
CASSFRPSVTSGANVLTF
TGTGCCAGCAGTTTTCGGCCATCTGTTACCTCTGGGGCCAACGTCCTGACTTTC
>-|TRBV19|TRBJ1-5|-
CASSIGGTVHQPQHF
TGTGCCAGTAGTATAGGTGGGACGGTCCATCAGCCCCAGCATTTT
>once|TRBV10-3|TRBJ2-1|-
CAISDEGRSYNEQFF
TGTGCCATCAGTGATGAGGGTAGGTCCTACAATGAGCAGTTCTTC
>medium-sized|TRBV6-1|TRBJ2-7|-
CASSRGLGEQYF
TGTGCCAGCAGTCGAGGGCTAGGAGAGCAGTACTTC
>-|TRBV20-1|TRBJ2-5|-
CSARPMVSARETQYF
TGCAGTGCTAGACCCATGGTGTCGGCCCGGGAGACCCAGTACTTC
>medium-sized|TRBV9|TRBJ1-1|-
CASSVVGQKNTEAFF
TGTGCCAGCAGCGTAGTCGGACAGAAGAACACTGAAGCTTTCTTT
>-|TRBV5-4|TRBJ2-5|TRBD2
CASSSAGGQETQYF
TGTGCCAGCAGCTCCGCGGGAGGCCAAGAGACCCAGTACTTC
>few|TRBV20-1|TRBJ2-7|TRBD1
CSARNVQGAKYEQYF
TGCAGTGCTAGGAACGTACAGGGGGCGAAGTACGAGCAGTACTTC
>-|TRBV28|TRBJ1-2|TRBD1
CASYSGTATLYGYTF
TGTGCCAGCTATTCCGGGACAGCAACACTCTATGGCTACACCTTC
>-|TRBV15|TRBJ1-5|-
CATSRGEHQPQHF
TGTGCCACCAGCAGAGGAGAGCATCAGCCCCAGCATTTT
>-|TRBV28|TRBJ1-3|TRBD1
CASSRPGQGHSGNTIYF
TGTGCCAGCAGTAGACCGGGACAGGGACACTCTGGAAACACCATATATTTT